This is a list of T cell receptor beta chains from one sample in a study of blood T cell repertoires in COVID-19. Profiled with immunoSEQ multiplex PCR; TCRdb holds only in-frame clones, not every one. The profile shows tens of thousands of clones, roughly 83% of them singletons. Material for sequencing was peripheral blood. The receptors here all came from a man aged 50 to 59 with acute or convalescent COVID-19. The CDR3 runs from the conserved cysteine through the conserved F or W. A D gene is named only where the DNA matches it firmly. Size is omitted from some rows. Given values are once, few, many or a class for expanded clones.

J	D	V	size	length	DNA	CDR3
TRBJ1-1	NA	TRBV30	NA	13	TGTGCCTGGGGACGTGGGGAGGGAACTGAAGCTTTCTTT	CAWGRGEGTEAFF
TRBJ1-2	NA	TRBV13	NA	15	TGTGCCAGCAGCTTGGGGCAGGGGCAGGACTATGGCTACACCTTC	CASSLGQGQDYGYTF
TRBJ2-3	TRBD2	TRBV7-2	few	15	TGTGCCAGCAGCTTACTAGCGGGAGGGCCAGATACGCAGTATTTT	CASSLLAGGPDTQYF
TRBJ2-5	TRBD2	TRBV7-9	NA	17	TGTGCCAGCAGCTGGGTACTAGCGGGGGACTCCCAAGAGACCCAGTACTTC	CASSWVLAGDSQETQYF
TRBJ2-2	NA	TRBV19	NA	15	TGTGCCAGTAGCCTTTCACTAATGAACACCGGGGAGCTGTTTTTT	CASSLSLMNTGELFF
TRBJ1-2	NA	TRBV2	NA	14	TGTGCCAGCAGTGAGCGACAGACTAGCTATGGCTACACCTTC	CASSERQTSYGYTF
TRBJ2-7	NA	TRBV5-1	NA	15	TGCGCCAGCAGCTCCGGACAGTTAAACTCCTACGAGCAGTACTTC	CASSSGQLNSYEQYF
TRBJ2-7	TRBD1	TRBV6-2/TRBV6-3	once	13	TGTGCCAGCAGTCAAGGGGGCACCGGAGAGCAGTACTTC	CASSQGGTGEQYF
TRBJ1-3	NA	TRBV9	NA	13	TGTGCCAGCAGCCCCCGGGCTGGAAACACCATATATTTT	CASSPRAGNTIYF
TRBJ2-7	TRBD1	TRBV6-1	once	14	TGTGCCAGCAGTGAAAACCCGGACAGGTACGAGCAGTACTTC	CASSENPDRYEQYF
TRBJ2-5	TRBD2	TRBV5-1	NA	16	TGCGCCAGCAGCTGGTCCAGCGGGGGGGCCGGGAAGACCCAGTACTTC	CASSWSSGGAGKTQYF
TRBJ2-5	TRBD1	TRBV9	NA	15	TGTGCCAGCAGCTCTTCCGGACAGGGGAGAGAGACCCAGTACTTC	CASSSSGQGRETQYF
TRBJ2-7	NA	TRBV6-6	once	8	TGTGCAGCCGGCGAGCAGTACTTC	CAAGEQYF
TRBJ1-4	NA	TRBV28	NA	14	TGTGCCAGCAGCAAAAGGCAGGGAAATGAAAAACTGTTTTTT	CASSKRQGNEKLFF
TRBJ1-5	TRBD1	TRBV5-1	NA	15	TGCGCCAGCAGCTTGACAGGGGGTAGCAATCAGCCCCAGCATTTT	CASSLTGGSNQPQHF
TRBJ1-3	NA	TRBV14	NA	13	TGTGCCAGCAGCCAAGGTCGGTCCGCCACCATATATTTT	CASSQGRSATIYF
TRBJ2-2	TRBD2	TRBV9	NA	16	TGTGCCAGCAGCGTAGTTGGCGGGAGTCCCACCGGGGAGCTGTTTTTT	CASSVVGGSPTGELFF
TRBJ1-3	NA	TRBV30	NA	14	TGTGCCTGGAGTGTACTGGTCTCGAGAAACACCATATATTTT	CAWSVLVSRNTIYF
TRBJ2-2	TRBD1	TRBV7-7	NA	13	TGTGCTACAGGGGAAGCGAACACCGGGGAGCTGTTTTTT	CATGEANTGELFF
TRBJ2-7	TRBD1	TRBV4-1	NA	13	TGCGCCAGCAGCCGGGACAGGGGAGGCGAGCAGTACTTC	CASSRDRGGEQYF
TRBJ1-4	NA	TRBV9	NA	15	TGTGCCAGCAGCGTCCAGGACAGCACTAATGAAAAACTGTTTTTT	CASSVQDSTNEKLFF
TRBJ1-6	TRBD1	TRBV7-6	NA	15	TGTGCCAGCAGCTTCCGGGACAGGGAGCATTCACCCCTCCACTTT	CASSFRDREHSPLHF
TRBJ1-2	TRBD1	TRBV5-1	NA	13	TGCGCCAGCAGCCCCGGGACAGGCTATGGCTACACCTTC	CASSPGTGYGYTF
TRBJ1-6	TRBD1	TRBV4-2	NA	14	TGTGCCAGCAGCCAAGGGCAGGGGGATTCACCCCTCCACTTT	CASSQGQGDSPLHF
TRBJ1-2	TRBD1	TRBV6-5	NA	16	TGTGCCAGCAGTTCGGGACCGGGACAGGGGGGACGTGGCTACACCTTC	CASSSGPGQGGRGYTF
TRBJ1-3	NA	TRBV30	NA	14	TGTGCCTGGAGTTTGGGCCTCTCTGGAAACACCATATATTTT	CAWSLGLSGNTIYF
TRBJ1-1	NA	TRBV28	NA	12	TGTGCCAGCAGTAAAGGGAGCACTGAAGCTTTCTTT	CASSKGSTEAFF
TRBJ1-6	NA	TRBV27	NA	12	TGTGCCAGCAGCGAAACTGATTCACCCCTCCACTTT	CASSETDSPLHF
TRBJ1-5	TRBD1	TRBV4-1	NA	18	TGCGCCAGCAGCCAAGACCACAGGGGCGGGTATAGCAATCAGCCCCAGCATTTT	CASSQDHRGGYSNQPQHF
TRBJ2-5	TRBD2	TRBV2	NA	17	TGTGCCAGCAGTCGTACTCATGAGACTAGCGGGAGTGAGACCCAGTACTTC	CASSRTHETSGSETQYF
TRBJ2-7	TRBD1	TRBV13	NA	15	TGTGCCAGCAGCTTAGGGGACAGGGTAGTCCGCGAGCAGTACTTC	CASSLGDRVVREQYF
TRBJ1-5	NA	TRBV4-1	NA	14	TGCGCCAGCAGCCAAGTTGGGGGGAATCAGCCCCAGCATTTT	CASSQVGGNQPQHF
TRBJ2-1	TRBD2	TRBV7-8	NA	15	TGTGCCAGCAGCTTAGGCGGGGGGCCTGGCAATGAGCAGTTCTTC	CASSLGGGPGNEQFF
TRBJ2-5	TRBD1	TRBV3-1/TRBV3-2	NA	16	TGTGCCAGCAGCCATGGGACAGGGGGCCGCGGGGAGACCCAGTACTTC	CASSHGTGGRGETQYF
TRBJ2-1	NA	TRBV24-1	NA	15	TGTGCCACCAGTGCTGGGGAGACCCACTACAATGAGCAGTTCTTC	CATSAGETHYNEQFF
TRBJ2-2	NA	TRBV9	NA	18	TGTGCCAGCAGCCTAAACCCCGGACCTTCTCGGAGGGCCGGGGAGCTGTTTTTT	CASSLNPGPSRRAGELFF
TRBJ2-1	TRBD2	TRBV28	NA	15	TGTGCCAGCAGCCAGCTAGCGGGAGTCTACAATGAGCAGTTCTTC	CASSQLAGVYNEQFF
TRBJ2-3	NA	TRBV29-1	NA	15	TGCAGCGCCCGTTCGGGGGTCGATAGCACAGATACGCAGTATTTT	CSARSGVDSTDTQYF
TRBJ1-4	TRBD1	TRBV9	NA	12	TGTGCCAGCAGACAGGGGAATGAAAAACTGTTTTTT	CASRQGNEKLFF
TRBJ2-2	NA	TRBV7-9	NA	15	TGTGCCAGCAGCTTAGCGACTGCGGCGACCGGGGAGCTGTTTTTT	CASSLATAATGELFF
TRBJ2-1	NA	TRBV25-1	NA	16	TGTGCCAGCAGTGACGGAGCGTGGAGCTCCTACAATGAGCAGTTCTTC	CASSDGAWSSYNEQFF
TRBJ1-5	TRBD1	TRBV7-9	NA	15	TGTGCCAGCAGCCCCGGGACAGGACTCAATCAGCCCCAGCATTTT	CASSPGTGLNQPQHF
TRBJ1-1	NA	TRBV19	NA	10	TGTGCCACCCAGGGTGAGGAAGCTTTCTTT	CATQGEEAFF
TRBJ2-7	NA	TRBV4-1	once	15	TGCGCCAGCAGCCAAGGGGGAGCTTTCGGCTACGAGCAGTACTTC	CASSQGGAFGYEQYF
TRBJ1-1	TRBD1	TRBV5-1	NA	16	TGCGCCAGCAGATCCCGGACAGGGGCCATGAACACTGAAGCTTTCTTT	CASRSRTGAMNTEAFF
TRBJ2-7	TRBD2	TRBV30	NA	14	TGTGCCTGGAGTGTCGGGGGGGTAAACTACGAGCAGTACTTC	CAWSVGGVNYEQYF
TRBJ2-1	TRBD2	TRBV6-1	once	13	TGTGCCAGCAGTGAAGGGGGGGGAGATGAGCAGTTCTTC	CASSEGGGDEQFF
TRBJ1-1	NA	TRBV21-1	NA	10	TGTGCCAGCACCCCCCCTCGGGGGGAATTT	CASTPPRGEF
TRBJ2-3	NA	TRBV11-3	NA	14	TGTGCCAGCAGCTTAGGATCCGGGTCAGATACGCAGTATTTT	CASSLGSGSDTQYF
TRBJ2-2	NA	TRBV7-9	NA	15	TGTGCCAGCAGCTCCCCGTATAGTCTCACCGGGGAGCTGTTTTTT	CASSSPYSLTGELFF
TRBJ2-7	TRBD2	TRBV6-6	NA	14	TGTGCCAGCAGGCCCCCGGGGGAGGGTGACGAGCAGTACTTC	CASRPPGEGDEQYF
TRBJ1-5	NA	TRBV18	NA	14	TGTGCCAGCTCACCACTGCAGGGAAATCAGCCCCAGCATTTT	CASSPLQGNQPQHF
TRBJ2-5	TRBD1	TRBV30	NA	14	TGTGCCTGGAGTCGGGAAGGGGGCCACGAGACCCAGTACTTC	CAWSREGGHETQYF
TRBJ2-7	NA	TRBV28	once	14	TGTGCCAGCAGTCCGTTCTGGGCAGGCTACGAGCAGTACTTC	CASSPFWAGYEQYF
TRBJ1-5	TRBD1	TRBV5-6	NA	17	TGTGCCAGCAGCTTGCGGGGGATGGACAGGGGCAATCAGCCCCAGCATTTT	CASSLRGMDRGNQPQHF
TRBJ2-7	TRBD1	TRBV10-3	NA	13	TGTGCCACGGCCGGGACAGGGGTTAACGAGCAGTACTTC	CATAGTGVNEQYF
TRBJ2-7	TRBD1	TRBV12-3/TRBV12-4	NA	13	TGTGCCAGCAAGTGGGACAGTTCCTACGAGCAGTACTTC	CASKWDSSYEQYF